The present T cell receptor beta chain was sequenced within a study of shared clonotypes between healthy human individuals. Study results and limitations: Of the naive CD4 clonotypes, roughly 5% were shared across a handful of donors. The authors sampled blood alone, and tissue repertoires likely differ.

Losses at the gene ends were 5 bases for V and 0 bases for J; bases not matched to a gene: 1. Germline V gives CDR1 SNHLY, CDR2 FYNNEI. CDR3 length: 14 residues. Naive CD8 cells lacked CD45RO and underwent positive selection for CCR7, leaving out terminally differentiated effector memory CD45RA+ cells. There were only Caucasian adults among the donors, and all lived in Nashville, Tennessee. Deep was the level at which the assay was run. Assay used: immunoSEQ multiplex PCR; TCRdb lists only in-frame clones, some missing. This sample yields nearly 2 million clones, of which roughly 95% are seen a single time; 0.9% to 1.5% belongs to the top ten. Concerning this clone itself: Its cognate antigen is unknown.

The clonotype comes from a man between 18 and 29 years old in good health. The chain has TRBV2 and TRBJ1-3, with 7 bases aligning to TRBD1. Sequenced: naive CD8+ T cells sorted from blood. CDR3 sequence reads: CASSPGGSGNTIYF. In nucleotides, the CDR3 is TGTGCCAGCAGTCCAGGGGGCTCTGGAAACACCATATATTTT.